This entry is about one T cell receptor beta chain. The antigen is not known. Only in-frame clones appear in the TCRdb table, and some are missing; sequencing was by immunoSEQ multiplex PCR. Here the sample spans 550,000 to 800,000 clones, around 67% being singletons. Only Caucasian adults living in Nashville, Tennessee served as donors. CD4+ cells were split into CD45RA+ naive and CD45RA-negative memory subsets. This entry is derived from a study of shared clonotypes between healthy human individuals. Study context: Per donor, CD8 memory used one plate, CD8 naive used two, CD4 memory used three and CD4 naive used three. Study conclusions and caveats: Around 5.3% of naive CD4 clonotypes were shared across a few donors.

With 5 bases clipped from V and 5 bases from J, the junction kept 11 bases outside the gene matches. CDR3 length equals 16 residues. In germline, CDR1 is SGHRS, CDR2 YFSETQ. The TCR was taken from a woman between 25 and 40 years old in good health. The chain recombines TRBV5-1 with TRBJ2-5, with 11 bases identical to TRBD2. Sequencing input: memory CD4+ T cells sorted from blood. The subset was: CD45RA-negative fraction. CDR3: CASRLGVAGGGETQYF. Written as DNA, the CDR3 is TGCGCCAGCAGACTCGGGGTAGCGGGAGGGGGTGAGACCCAGTACTTC.